Here is one T cell receptor (beta chain) with its context. Its antigen is currently unknown. One end of the junction does not line up with germline, which may come from a read error. The source of the sample is a study of tumor and adjacent non-tumor tissue in lung cancer. General study points: Tumor tissue had significantly higher TCR diversity than normal lung.

The library came from three nested PCR rounds adapted from ARM-PCR protocols. TCRdb passed the multiplex PCR reads through MiXCR, listing each CDR3 protein once. Here the sample spans under 100,000 distinct CDR3 sequences, roughly 70% being singletons. RNA was extracted from bulk tissue without any cell sorting. This CDR3 is built from 13 residues. Germline V CDR1 and CDR2: MGHRA, YSYEKL. The receptor comes from a woman between 65 and 79 years old with non-small cell lung cancer. Sequencing was carried out using lung tumor tissue. The V and J genes are TRBV4-1 and TRBJ1-1; D call uncertain. The CDR3 DNA is TGCACCAGCAGCCTGTACGAGAACACAGAAGCTTTCTTT. This encodes CTSSLYENTEAFF.